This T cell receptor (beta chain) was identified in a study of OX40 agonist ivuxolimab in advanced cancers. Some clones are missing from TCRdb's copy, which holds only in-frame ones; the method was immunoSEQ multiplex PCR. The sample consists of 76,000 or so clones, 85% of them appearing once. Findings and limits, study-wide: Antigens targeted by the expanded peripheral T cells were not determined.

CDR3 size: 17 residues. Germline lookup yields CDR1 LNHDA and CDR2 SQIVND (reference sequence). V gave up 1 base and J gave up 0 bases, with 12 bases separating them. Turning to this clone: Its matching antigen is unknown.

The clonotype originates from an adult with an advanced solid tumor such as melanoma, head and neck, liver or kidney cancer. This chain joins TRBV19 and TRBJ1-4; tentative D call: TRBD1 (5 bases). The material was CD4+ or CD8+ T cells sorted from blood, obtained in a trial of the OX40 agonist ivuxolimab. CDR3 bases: TGTGCCAGTAGTATAGTCCGCGGGACTGCAACTAATGAAAAACTGTTTTTT. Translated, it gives CASSIVRGTATNEKLFF.